Below are 12 T cell receptor beta chains sequenced from a single sample in a study of blood T cell repertoires in COVID-19. Only in-frame clones appear in the TCRdb table, and some are missing; sequencing was by immunoSEQ multiplex PCR. Altogether roughly 300,000 clones are present, over 75% being singletons, with the ten largest covering about 5.2%. Source material: PBMCs or T cells enriched from blood (not recorded which). These receptor sequences come from a woman in her 30s who had recovered from COVID-19.

This chain joins TRBV30 and TRBJ2-5, with D tentatively TRBD1 (5 bases). The CDR3 runs to 14 residues. V dropped 1 base and J dropped 0 bases, with 9 bases sitting between them. Germline V lookup: CDR1 GTSNPN, CDR2 SVGIG (reference sequence). The CDR3 DNA follows: TGTGCCTGGAGTGAAGAGACAGACCAAGAGACCCAGTACTTC. Translation gives CAWSEETDQETQYF.

The chain carries TRBV7-2 and TRBJ2-3; 8 positions match TRBD2. The CDR3 runs to 14 residues. V shed 5 bases, J shed 3 bases, and the junction held 4 bases outside the gene matches. The germline gives CDR1 SGHTA, CDR2 FQGNSA. CDR3 region: CASSAGGGTDTQYF. CDR3 DNA: TGTGCCAGCAGCGCGGGGGGAGGGACAGATACGCAGTATTTT.

The chain joins TRBV27 to TRBJ1-6, with TRBD1 matching 7 bases. The CDR3 contains 17 residues. The ends lost 6 bases at V and 10 bases at J; junction bases unmatched: 18. Germline CDR1 reads MNHEY; CDR2 reads SMNVEV (reference sequence). CDR3 loop: CASRGVGTDRRRSPLHF. CDR3 in DNA: TGTGCCAGCAGGGGAGTCGGGACAGATAGAAGAAGATCACCCCTCCACTTT.

The chain couples TRBV19 to TRBJ1-5; TRBD1 matches at 7 bases. The CDR3 is 13 residues long. Germline V gives CDR1 LNHDA, CDR2 SQIVND (reference sequence). The ends lost 4 bases at V and 14 bases at J; junction bases unmatched: 11. The CDR3 loop is CASSRGLDREKHF. CDR3 coding DNA: TGTGCCAGTAGTAGGGGACTTGACAGGGAGAAGCATTTT.

The CDR3 reads CASSSRGSGDTDTQYF. CDR3 DNA sequence: TGTGCCAGCTCATCCCGTGGTAGCGGGGATACAGATACGCAGTATTTT. V gene TRBV18 combines with J gene TRBJ2-3, with 8 bases lining up with TRBD2. Germline V CDR1 and CDR2: KGHSH, LQKENI. CDR3 size: 16 residues. V lost 5 bases to trimming and J lost 3 bases; unmatched junction nucleotides: 10.

This clone was seen just once. This chain links TRBV28 with TRBJ1-2; D remains unclear. V shed 2 bases and J shed 4 bases, with 17 bases lying between them. Germline V gene data show CDR1 as MDHEN and CDR2 as SYDVKM. CDR3 length: 16 residues. The CDR3 loop is CASSLGLGGTIYGYTF. The CDR3 DNA is TGTGCCAGCAGTTTAGGGTTGGGAGGAACCATCTATGGCTACACCTTC.

This chain links TRBV7-8 with TRBJ2-7; 9 nucleotides line up with TRBD1. The CDR3 covers 14 residues. J was trimmed by 12 bases and V by 5 bases; bases with no gene match: 14. Per germline, CDR1 SGHVS and CDR2 FQNEAQ. The DNA of the CDR3 is TGTGCCAGCAGCGACCGGGACAGGGAAAGCTCTGGGTACTTC. Amino acid sequence: CASSDRDRESSGYF.

This sequence joins TRBV21-1 and TRBJ1-2; TRBD1 is taken as the D call from the table, unchecked against the DNA. TRBV21-1 is marked as a pseudogene. There are 18 residues in the CDR3. CDR3 sequence (DNA): TGTGCCAGCAGCAAAAACGGGACAGGGGGGGAAGAGACCTATGGCTACACCTTC. As protein: CASSKNGTGGEETYGYTF.

V gene TRBV18 combines with J gene TRBJ1-2, with 12 positions matching TRBD1. CDR1 is KGHSH and CDR2 is LQKENI in the germline V gene. The V segment lost 3 bases and the J segment 8 bases; nucleotides outside the gene matches: 10. The CDR3 runs 16 residues. CDR3 region: CASSPGTGGASGGYTF. As DNA, the CDR3 is TGTGCCAGCTCACCGGGGACAGGGGGCGCTTCAGGCGGCTACACCTTC.

V is TRBV28 and J is TRBJ1-2; no clear D gene. The length of the CDR3 is 11 residues. V lost 2 bases to trimming and J lost 13 bases, with 11 bases between them. CDR1 and CDR2 (germline): MDHEN, SYDVKM. The DNA of the CDR3 is TGTGCCAGCAGTTTAACAGCGGAATGCACCTTC. Protein sequence: CASSLTAECTF.

A remark on this clone: Other DNA sequences in the same sample also yield this CDR3. The chain uses TRBV27 and TRBJ2-1, with 11 bases fitting TRBD2. Per the germline V gene, CDR1 is MNHEY and CDR2 is SMNVEV (reference sequence). The CDR3 spans 14 residues. The V segment lost 6 bases and the J segment 4 bases; nucleotides outside the gene matches: 2. This CDR3 reads CASSLAGGYNEQFF. The CDR3, as DNA: TGTGCCAGCAGCCTAGCGGGGGGATACAATGAGCAGTTCTTC.

This chain uses TRBV12-3 or TRBV12-4 with TRBJ1-6; D possibly corresponds to TRBD1 (5 bases). V shed 6 bases and J shed 5 bases, with 5 bases lying between them. This CDR3 spans 12 amino acids. The DNA of the CDR3 is TGTGCCAGCAGCAGGGATAATTCACCCCTCCACTTT. Encoded protein: CASSRDNSPLHF.